This T cell receptor (beta chain) originates from a study of response to subunit inactivated influenza vaccine. One entry per CDR3 protein results from TCRdb running MiXCR on the RT-PCR reads. Of 150,000 or so distinct CDR3 sequences listed, about 10% are singletons. Regarding the study as a whole: Researchers suggested that each seasonal influenza vaccination recruits few new T cells.

The CDR3 contains 16 residues. V was clipped by 3 bases and J by 4 bases; unmatched bases: 2. Germline V gives CDR1 MDHEN, CDR2 SYDVKM. This clonotype was seen only a few times. The target antigen is unknown. The rearrangement uses TRBV28 and TRBJ2-2, with 13 bases lining up with TRBD2. This clonotype was sampled from a man in his fifties or sixties who received an inactivated influenza vaccine. The sample here was CD8+ T cells sorted from PBMCs, taken roughly 24 months after vaccination. The CDR3 nucleotides read TGTGCCAGCAGTTTGGGACTAGCGGGAAGCACCGGGGAGCTGTTTTTT. Encoded protein: CASSLGLAGSTGELFF.